This T cell receptor beta chain appears in the sequencing data of a study of cytomegalovirus exposure and HLA in healthy donors (dated by TCRdb to between 2016 and 2019). Background for the entire study: According to an earlier analysis of a few hundred of the donors, 150 million to 200 million T cells yielded approximately 120 million unique TCR beta sequences and about 280 Gb of sequence data. An early release covering 550 to 700 HLA-typed donors comprised about 300 gigabases of sequencing data and approximately 80 million unique TCR sequences. Of the roughly 390 genotyped donors, 80% to 90% were placed in the genetic ancestry cluster associated with self-reported Caucasian donors. The aim of the study was to test whether cataloging public T cell receptors could identify signatures of past pathogen exposure. The study used immunosequencing to profile the T cell repertoires of hundreds of subjects and linked those repertoires to cytomegalovirus serostatus. Besides the first cohort of 550 to 750 subjects, a separate validation cohort made up of 120 different subjects was used. To predict cytomegalovirus infection status, the study brought together high-throughput TCR immunosequencing, statistical association of individual TCRs with disease status, and machine learning. In a later analysis, previously published TCR beta repertoires from about 670 donors were re-analyzed and high-resolution HLA genotyping was added so that TCR occurrence patterns could be studied. In the later analysis, no new phenotypic data were used to find candidate immune exposures; instead, reliance was placed on TCR beta sequences and their occurrence across donors. To decide whether each TCR beta V gene segment behaved as functional or pseudogenic, an earlier analysis of 587 of the donors relied on high-throughput TCR beta sequencing. Donor age, sex, ethnicity and CMV serostatus were compiled alongside the repertoire data. A later genetic analysis used genome-wide SNP genotypes for about 55% of the 666 donors, treating that subset as a discovery cohort. Every repertoire in the discovery cohort had been generated on one and the same sequencing platform. HLA typing included class I and class II loci at four-digit resolution. Typing coverage varied by locus: about 620-640 donors for A, B, C, DRB1 and DQB1; under 550 for DQA1; nearly 610 for DPA1; approximately 470 for DPB1. Roughly five DR-DQ haplotypes were treated as single units for association and clustering because of strong linkage in the cohort. Across around 400 genotyped donors of the cohort, an average of approximately 240,000 unique TCR beta nucleotide sequences per donor were sequenced, and roughly 17% of those sequences were non-productive. What the work shows at the level of the full study, not this receptor alone: Only TCR beta chains were sequenced in this cohort, and the absence of alpha or paired-chain data limited detectable features. A later analysis found that TCR association rates varied across HLA loci, with DRB1 alleles showing the most associated TCRs and HLA-C alleles the fewest. Because counts were too low, around 18 rarely observed V segments, including chromosome 9 orphons, were left out of the earlier analysis of 500 to 650 of the donors. A few of the identified cytomegalovirus-associated TCR beta chains were confirmed in vitro to be specific for cytomegalovirus antigens. According to the authors, the approach could potentially be generalized to other disease states and immunological phenotypes. When HLA alleles, especially DR and DQ, strongly co-occurred, attributing TCR associations to individual alleles was difficult. While some public TCRs were present in many individuals, most TCR sequences turned up only very rarely across donors. Most CMV-associated TCR beta chains appeared to be HLA-restricted in a later analysis, and the HLA associations seemed to be driven largely by CMV exposure. V-gene and J-gene trimming of TCR beta chains was associated with a missense DCLRE1C variant in a later genetic analysis, and the association was replicated in an independent cohort. Compared with the roughly 700-donor mean, donors in an Asian-associated ancestry cluster had fewer N-insertions in productive TCRs, according to a later genetic analysis. Several of the top co-occurrence clusters appeared to be linked to parvovirus B19, influenza, CMV and Epstein-Barr virus, according to a later analysis. A cluster of highly shared sequence variants was judged likely to represent a technical artifact of the sequencing pipeline. In an earlier analysis of some 540 of the donors, most TCR beta V segments appeared in productive rearrangements about 87% or about 30% of the time, broadly matching IMGT annotations. A further reported finding was that TCR beta sequences accurately predicted the HLA-A and HLA-B alleles for most subjects in the first cohort. Because HLA typing was unavailable for some donors at each locus, only the typed subset was used in association tests. Compared with equally common non-associated chains, HLA-associated TCR beta chains in a later analysis were more clonally expanded and had lower generation probabilities. The study gave a list of under 200 TCR beta chains associated with cytomegalovirus. The only immune exposure information available for the cohort was CMV serostatus. The presence/absence analyses assumed that sequencing depth was roughly uniform across donors, and that assumption may not be true. A later analysis associated 16,951 TCR beta sequences with specific HLA alleles at a false discovery rate of 0.05. The 87-base-pair reads could not distinguish some IMGT-functional V segments, including TRBV6-2 and TRBV6-3, so those segments were excluded. The classifier was reported to diagnose cytomegalovirus status with high specificity and sensitivity in both the original and validation cohorts. Correlated functional status among segregating V segments might be attributable to linkage disequilibrium, but an unknown experimental factor could not be ruled out.

The library relied on the immunoSEQ multiplex PCR assay. A mixture of 60 forward primers for TCR Vbeta segments and 13 reverse primers for TCR Jbeta segments was used in the multiplex PCR. The CDR3 region of rearranged TCR beta genes was amplified from genomic DNA by a multiplex PCR assay. The Illumina HiSeq System was used to sequence the amplified TCR beta libraries as 87-base-pair reads. On the study's bioinformatics: A later analysis tallied around 80 million unique TCR beta chains across the 700 or so repertoires, and around 10 million of those chains were shared by two or more donors. A nearest-neighbor algorithm error-corrected the raw reads and collapsed the reads into unique sequences, merging closely related sequences to remove PCR and sequencing errors. CDR3 sequences were aligned to IMGT reference sequences to assign V, D and J gene segments. Each retained sequence needed at least a six-nucleotide match to both a V gene segment and a J gene segment. A rearrangement counted as productive if the CDR3 had no stop codons and remained in frame with V and J, and every other rearrangement counted as non-productive. Following IMGT convention, CDR3 was defined as the stretch from the second conserved V-encoded cysteine to the conserved J-encoded phenylalanine. In an earlier analysis of more than 550 of the donors, sequences lacking an unambiguous match to a single V gene segment were excluded. In an earlier analysis of a few hundred of the donors, a V segment was called functional when productive rearrangements were above 56.7%, and segregating when the standard deviation between donors exceeded 5%. A statistical classification framework was built for diagnosing cytomegalovirus status from the catalog of TCR beta chain sequences. A later analysis assigned V and J genes by comparing TCR nucleotide sequences with IMGT/GENE-DB human TR gene sequences. In a later analysis, CDR3 sequences and most-parsimonious VDJ recombination scenarios were assigned using the TCRdist pipeline. A later analysis defined each TCR beta chain by its CDR3 amino acid sequence plus V-gene family, and excluded reads lacking a unique V-gene family. To address suspected cross-contamination and a sequencing artifact, a later analysis removed 550 to 750 highly shared, low-generation-probability nucleotide sequences. For each public chain, a later analysis derived a clonal expansion index from normalized ranks of inferred template counts within each repertoire. In a later analysis, generation probabilities were computed using a VDJ recombination model fitted to out-of-frame rearrangements, and the results were checked against IGoR. In a later analysis, hypergeometric tests were used to score TCR-TCR, TCR-HLA and TCR-CMV co-occurrence, with a repertoire-size bias correction applied to TCR pairs. In a later analysis, false discovery rates were estimated by permuting HLA or CMV assignments 20 times. In a later analysis, co-occurring TCRs were grouped using DBSCAN, with TCRdist sequence similarity added in when clustering inside HLA-allele-positive subsets. Repertoires with fewer than 30,000 or more than 120,000 public chains were left out of co-occurrence clustering, as were a handful of repertoires with anomalous nucleotide sharing. The table comes from immuneACCESS by way of TCRdb, which keeps in-frame sequences with V and J called. Part of the clones is missing from these tables; in studies checked, under half for an unresolved V gene and the rest for unknown reasons. V and J calls and clone size come straight from that table; D and trimming were deduced from the DNA. The sample table contains some 240,000 clones; only one count was recorded for around 90% of them. Around 1.7% of the sample goes to the ten largest clones.

With respect to this clone: It has no known antigen specificity. No per-base quality is available; no much larger clone lies one base away.

From the cysteine through the phenylalanine, the CDR3 covers 12 amino acids. Only the CDR3 part of the read is kept: 36 bases, read in frame from the first base. Between the V and J ends, shortened by 8 bases and 4 bases respectively, the junction contains 12 bases. From the germline V gene (reference sequence), CDR1 is LNHDA and CDR2 is SQIVND. The cohort comprised around 690 healthy bone marrow donors. At the time of sampling, all cohort members were nominally healthy, though unrecorded immune exposures were likely present. The donor tested CMV seronegative and was one of the 352 seronegative cohort members. A peripheral blood sample was collected from each donor, and TCR beta sequencing was performed on peripheral blood mononuclear cells. The Qiagen DNeasy Blood Extraction Kit was used to extract genomic DNA from the blood cell samples.

The receptor comes from a girl aged 2 to 10 in good health and CMV-seronegative. The source material was PBMCs. This chain is built from TRBV19 and TRBJ2-7; 6 matching bases give a weak D call of TRBD1. Read as DNA, the sequence is TGTGCCAGTCAGGGGTCGGGGTACGAGCAGTACTTC. It translates to CASQGSGYEQYF.